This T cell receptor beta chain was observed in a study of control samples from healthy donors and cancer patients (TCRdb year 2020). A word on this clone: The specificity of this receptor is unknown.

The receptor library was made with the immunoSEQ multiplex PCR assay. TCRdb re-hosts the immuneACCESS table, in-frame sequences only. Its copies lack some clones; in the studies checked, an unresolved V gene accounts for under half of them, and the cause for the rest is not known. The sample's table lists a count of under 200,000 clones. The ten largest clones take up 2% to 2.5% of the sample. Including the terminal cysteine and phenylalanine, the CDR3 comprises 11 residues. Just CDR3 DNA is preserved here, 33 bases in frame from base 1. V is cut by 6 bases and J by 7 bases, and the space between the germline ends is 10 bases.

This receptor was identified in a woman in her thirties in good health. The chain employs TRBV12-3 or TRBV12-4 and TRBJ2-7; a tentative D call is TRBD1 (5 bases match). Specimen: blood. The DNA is TGTGCCAGCAGCCCAACAGGAGAGCAGTACTTC. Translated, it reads CASSPTGEQYF.